What follows are 10 T cell receptor beta chains derived from one specimen sequenced in a study of metastatic and nonmetastatic thyroid tumors. Thyroid surgery was preceded by no treatment in any patient. TCRdb re-clonotyped the PCR reads via MiXCR. This repertoire shows approximately 74,000 clones, approximately 14% found once; its top ten account for approximately 6.1%. Sequenced input: blood. The receptors derive from a male donor with papillary thyroid cancer or a benign thyroid nodule (not recorded which). Some clones in this sample may be carry-over from other donors' samples.

This clone appeared many times. One junction end does not reproduce the germline sequence, and a read error may be involved. The chain couples TRBV7-7 to TRBJ2-1; no definite D call. From germline, CDR1 is SSHAT and CDR2 FNYEAQ (reference sequence). The length of the CDR3 is 13 residues. CDR3 loop: CASSLDRENEQFF. The CDR3 DNA sequence: TGTGCTAGCAGCTTAGATCGAGAGAATGAGCAGTTCTTC.

This clone was detected only a few times. This chain uses TRBV25-1 with TRBJ2-7; D not certain. The CDR3 spans 14 residues. Germline V gives CDR1 MGHDK, CDR2 SYGVNS. DNA for the CDR3: TGTGCCATCAGTGAATCCGCGTGGCCCTACGAGCAGTACGTC. Encoded protein: CAISESAWPYEQYV.

This clone was seen ten or more times. This chain uses TRBV20-1 with TRBJ2-3; 7 positions match TRBD2. The trim removed 0 bases at V and 8 bases at J, leaving 11 bases unmatched. Germline V gene sequence: CDR1 DFQATT, CDR2 SNEGSKA (reference sequence). The CDR3 contains 15 residues. CDR3 region: CSARDGSSRGGTQYF. The DNA of the CDR3 is TGCAGTGCTAGAGATGGGAGTAGCCGCGGGGGTACGCAGTATTTT.

This chain links TRBV28 with TRBJ2-3; TRBD2 agrees at 9 bases. The CDR3 is made up of 15 amino acids. Germline CDR1 MDHEN, CDR2 SYDVKM. The V and J ends lost 2 bases and 2 bases, in that order; junction bases with no gene match: 2. The CDR3 is CASSLPSGTTDTQYF. In DNA form, the CDR3 reads TGTGCCAGCAGTTTACCTAGCGGGACCACAGATACGCAGTATTTT.

This clone was picked up many times. V usage is TRBV7-9 and J usage is TRBJ2-3, with D hard to call. Trimming stripped 5 bases from V and 2 bases from J, with 8 bases between. This CDR3 contains 13 residues. Germline assignment: CDR1 SEHNR and CDR2 FQNEAQ (reference sequence). The CDR3 spells CASSPPSTDTQYF. The CDR3 nucleotides read TGTGCCAGCAGCCCGCCTTCCACAGATACGCAGTATTTT. The full variable domain, with the rest looked up from reference TRBV7-9 and TRBJ2-3, is DTGVSQNPRHKITKRGQNVTFRCDPISEHNRLYWYRQTLGQGPEFLTYFQNEAQLEKSRLLSDRFSAERPKGSFSTLEIQRTEQGDSAMYLCASSPPSTDTQYFGPGTRLTVL.

This clone was recorded at least ten times. Germline and junction disagree at one end, which may indicate a read error. This chain uses TRBV7-7 with TRBJ2-1, with a weak D call TRBD2 (6 bases). This CDR3 is 15 amino acids long. The germline V gene has CDR1 SSHAT and CDR2 FNYEAQ (reference sequence). The chain's CDR3 is CASSLGGTTLGEQFF. The CDR3, as DNA: TGTGCTAGCAGCTTAGGCGGGACCACTCTTGGTGAGCAGTTCTTC.

This clone showed up just a few times. The chain employs TRBV2 and TRBJ2-7, with D hard to call. Trimming left V 6 bases short and J 2 bases short, with 8 bases between. Germline-derived CDR1 and CDR2 are SNHLY and FYNNEI. The CDR3 runs to 12 residues. Here the CDR3 DNA reads TGTGCCAGCAGACAGTCTCCCTACGAGCAGTACTTC. It yields the protein CASRQSPYEQYF.

At least ten counts were recorded for this clone. This chain uses TRBV4-1 with TRBJ1-4; 12 bases fit TRBD1. With 3 bases clipped from V and 5 bases from J, the junction kept 16 bases outside the gene matches. CDR1 is MGHRA, CDR2 YSYEKL, per germline. The CDR3 has 20 amino acids. The CDR3 sequence is CASSHRRLGTGGFINEKLFF. The CDR3, as DNA: TGCGCCAGCAGCCACCGAAGACTCGGGACAGGGGGCTTTATAAATGAAAAACTGTTTTTT.

The table lists this clone with many counts. This sequence joins TRBV5-4 and TRBJ2-1, with D uncertain. CDR1 SGHNT and CDR2 YYREEE come from the germline V gene (reference sequence). The CDR3 is 12 amino acids. The V end was cut by 5 bases, the J end by 8 bases, with 11 bases between. CDR3 sequence (DNA): TGTGCCAGCAGATCCAGTGGGGATGAGCAGTTCTTC. Protein product: CASRSSGDEQFF.

This clone showed up many times. This rearrangement joins TRBV27 to TRBJ2-3; a possible D gene is TRBD2 (6 bases). V shed 3 bases and J shed 6 bases, with 10 bases lying between them. CDR3 length: 13 residues. Per germline, CDR1 MNHEY and CDR2 SMNVEV (reference sequence). The CDR3 loop is CASSFLASDTQYF. Written as DNA, the CDR3 is TGTGCCAGCAGTTTTCTAGCGTCTGATACGCAGTATTTT.